This T cell receptor beta chain is drawn from a study of T cells after posttransplantation cyclophosphamide (dated by TCRdb to 2016 to 2017). For the wider study: T cell repertoire reconstitution was tracked by TRB sequencing after myeloablative bone marrow transplantation in which posttransplantation cyclophosphamide was used as GVHD prophylaxis. Samples from about 35 PTCy-treated patients, along with samples from around 16 of their related bone marrow donors, underwent antigen receptor sequencing. TRB sequencing was performed on blood from all 35 or so PTCy patients with 1-year posttransplant specimens. In 3 patients, up to 3 additional blood samples taken between 2 and 5.2 years after transplant also underwent TRB sequencing, as did pretransplant blood from 4 patients. TRA and TRB clonality were tightly correlated in 9 samples, so subsequent TCR analyses focused on TRB only. Public TRB sequences were compared against a database of over 3,000 sequences linked to responses to pathogens, tumor antigens, self-antigens and alloantigens. The research as a whole found: Donor-recipient similarity was low at 1-2 months but rose over the first year, and later blood repertoires were often dominated by donor CD8+ memory clones. Across over 40 patients, TRB clonality was highly associated with recipient CMV seropositivity and CMV reactivation, and diversity in PTCy patients was similar to diversity in CNI/methotrexate controls. The TRB repertoires of T cells infiltrating skin or the GI tract showed only limited overlap with the TRB repertoires found in blood.

On the day of marrow donation, related bone marrow donors gave peripheral blood samples. Peripheral blood and bone marrow mononuclear cells were isolated by Ficoll-Hypaque density centrifugation and were cryopreserved. TRB sequencing used genomic DNA with the immunoSEQ assay at survey resolution or the hsTCRB kit. As for the authors' bioinformatics: Initial read processing used immunoSEQ software, and repertoire analyses used the LymphoSeq R package. Clonality was computed as 1 minus normalized Shannon entropy, and a Gini coefficient was also calculated for each TRB dataset. To infer phenotypes in unsorted samples, TRB sequences from sorted subsets of the recipient or donor were mapped onto the unsorted samples of the same recipient. What TCRdb holds here is the immuneACCESS table cut down to in-frame rearrangements. Part of the clones is not present; checked against another copy, under half of the missing clones reflect an unresolved V gene, and the others are unexplained. That table gives V, J and clone size, and the DNA gave D and trimming. The sample table records tens of thousands of clones; about 91% of these occur just once. The ten largest make up around 3% of the sample.

Note on this clone: Its antigen is not yet known. It has no much larger one-base neighbor in the sample; base qualities were not kept.

Reading the germline V gene gives CDR1 SGHRS and CDR2 YFSETQ. Relative to germline, V is missing 4 bases and J is missing 3 bases, with 6 bases of the junction outside any gene match. The CDR3 starts with the cysteine, ends with the phenylalanine, and has 17 residues. The DNA shown is the 51-base CDR3, in frame from base 1. The origin of this receptor is a woman aged 45-60 years in good health and a related stem cell transplant donor. The rearrangement combines TRBV5-1 with TRBJ2-6, with 11 bases in between that match TRBD1. The sequencing sample was made of PBMCs. The nucleotide sequence reads as follows: TGCGCCAGCAGCCCCGGACAGGGGGCTGGTGGGGCCAACGTCCTGACTTTC. Translated, it reads CASSPGQGAGGANVLTF.